This TCR beta chain was identified in a study of PD-1 blockade in classical Hodgkin lymphoma. All trial patients relapsed after autologous stem cell transplantation. The CDR3 totals 17 residues. V lost 0 bases, J lost 4 bases, and 16 bases lay in between. Per germline, CDR1 MGHRA and CDR2 YSYEKL. Broader study findings: Complete responders' baseline diversity resembled that of newly diagnosed patients. Before treatment, TCR diversity in newly diagnosed patients was reportedly lower than in healthy donors.

A remark on this clone: Its cognate antigen is unknown.

Profiling relied on immunoSEQ multiplex PCR, and the TCRdb table lists in-frame clones only, not all of them. The sample has 75,000 to 100,000 clones; about four fifths are singletons. The sequencing used peripheral blood mononuclear cells (PBMCs), collected before the second cycle of nivolumab. The chain is built from TRBV4-1 and TRBJ2-1; tentatively, D is TRBD1 (5 bases). This receptor was identified in a human donor with classical Hodgkin lymphoma. DNA of the CDR3: TGCGCCAGCAGCCAAGATCAGACAGCGATAAGATACAATGAGCAGTTCTTC. This encodes CASSQDQTAIRYNEQFF.